Below are 19 T cell receptor beta chains sequenced from a single sample in a study of control samples from healthy donors and cancer patients. Sequencing used immunoSEQ multiplex PCR; TCRdb keeps in-frame clones, though not all of them. The table lists 200,000 or so clones, around 94% of them singletons. The sample taken for sequencing was blood. These receptors all stem from a middle-aged man in good health.

The chain is built from TRBV5-1 and TRBJ2-6, with D tentatively TRBD2 (6 bases). The CDR3 covers 18 residues. Germline lookup yields CDR1 SGHRS and CDR2 YFSETQ. The V and J ends lost 0 bases and 0 bases respectively, with 13 bases between them. CDR3 sequence: CASSLEAGRSSGANVLTF. The CDR3 region has the DNA TGCGCCAGCAGCTTGGAGGCGGGACGGAGCTCTGGGGCCAACGTCCTGACTTTC.

The rearrangement links TRBV18 to TRBJ2-3; D gene ambiguous. The CDR3 is 13 amino acids. CDR1 and CDR2 (germline): KGHSH, LQKENI. V shed 2 bases and J shed 2 bases, with 5 bases lying between them. The CDR3: CASSPSITDTQYF. The CDR3 coding sequence is TGTGCCAGCTCACCAAGTATCACAGATACGCAGTATTTT.

V and J are TRBV19 and TRBJ1-2, with unresolved D. The germline V and J ends were trimmed by 3 bases and 4 bases, with 12 bases remaining between them. The CDR3 has 14 amino acids. Looked up from germline, CDR1 is LNHDA and CDR2 is SQIVND (reference sequence). CDR3 bases: TGTGCCAGTAGTATTACGGCACAAACCTATGGCTACACCTTC. Translation gives CASSITAQTYGYTF.

The CDR3 sequence is CASSRQAGASGELFF. The CDR3 DNA reads as TGTGCCAGCAGCCGTCAAGCGGGGGCTTCGGGGGAGCTGTTTTTT. The rearrangement uses TRBV11-3 and TRBJ2-2; 8 bases align to TRBD2. The CDR3 runs 15 residues. V lost 5 bases, J lost 8 bases, and 10 bases stayed unmatched. Germline V gene lookup returns CDR1 SGHNT and CDR2 YENEEA.

This rearrangement joins TRBV19 to TRBJ2-2; D call uncertain. The CDR3 has 14 amino acids. Trimming removed 6 bases from V and 6 bases from J, with 14 bases in between. Germline assignment: CDR1 LNHDA and CDR2 SQIVND (reference sequence). In DNA form, the CDR3 reads TGTGCCAGTAGCCCCAATGAGTTGGCCGGGGAGCTGTTTTTT. As protein: CASSPNELAGELFF.

The genes are TRBV7-9 and TRBJ1-4; TRBD1 matches at 8 bases. The V and J ends lost 0 bases and 4 bases, in that order; junction bases with no gene match: 4. Per germline, CDR1 SEHNR and CDR2 FQNEAQ (reference sequence). The CDR3 extends over 16 amino acids. The CDR3 loop is CASSLARQGLNEKLFF. CDR3 nucleotides: TGTGCCAGCAGCTTAGCGAGACAGGGGCTTAATGAAAAACTGTTTTTT.

V usage is TRBV12-3 or TRBV12-4 and J usage is TRBJ1-1; D ambiguous. This CDR3 spans 13 amino acids. Trimming took 3 bases from V and 5 from J, leaving 10 bases between them. The CDR3 sequence: CASSFSAQTEAFF. In DNA form, the CDR3 reads TGTGCCAGCAGTTTCAGTGCCCAGACTGAAGCTTTCTTT.

The J gene is TRBJ1-5, the V gene TRBV6-2 or TRBV6-3; D remains ambiguous. V shed 0 bases and J shed 10 bases, with 7 bases lying between them. In germline, CDR1 is MNHEY, CDR2 SVGEGT. This CDR3 region has 12 residues. The CDR3 DNA reads as TGTGCCAGCAGTTACTCCGTGGGTCCCCAGCATTTT. The encoded protein is CASSYSVGPQHF.

This clone was seen only once. The CDR3 sequence: CASSLTPDTEAFF. DNA of the CDR3: TGTGCCAGCAGCCTAACCCCGGACACTGAAGCTTTCTTT. The rearrangement links TRBV11-3 to TRBJ1-1; D call uncertain. Trimming stripped 5 bases from V and 3 bases from J, with 10 bases between. This CDR3 contains 13 residues. Germline values: CDR1 SGHNT, CDR2 YENEEA.

The V call is TRBV4-3, the J call TRBJ1-5; 7 bases are a match to TRBD1. CDR1 is LGHNA and CDR2 is YSLEER in the germline V gene. This CDR3 contains 17 residues. Trimming at V came to 0 bases and at J to 4 bases, leaving 9 bases not matched to a gene. This CDR3 is CASSQDRFTGVNQPQHF. The CDR3 DNA sequence: TGCGCCAGCAGCCAAGATCGATTTACAGGGGTGAATCAGCCCCAGCATTTT.

The CDR3 DNA sequence: TGTGCCAGCAGCTTAACCATCCGGGTTGAGCAGTTCTTC. The encoded protein is CASSLTIRVEQFF. This rearrangement joins TRBV11-2 to TRBJ2-1; D call uncertain. The CDR3 is made up of 13 amino acids. The V and J ends lost 2 bases and 9 bases respectively, with 11 bases between them. The germline V gene encodes CDR1 SGHAT and CDR2 FQNNGV.

This clone was recorded only once. The V call is TRBV28, the J call TRBJ2-7, with TRBD1 identical over 9 bases. The junction had 9 bases not matched to a gene; V was cut back by 8 bases and J by 7 bases. The CDR3 extends over 13 amino acids. Germline CDR1 MDHEN, CDR2 SYDVKM. The CDR3 DNA is TGTGCCAGCTCCTTACAGGGGGCGCGAGAGCAGTACTTC. Translating it yields CASSLQGAREQYF.

In its sample, this clone was seen once. V usage is TRBV4-3 and J usage is TRBJ2-2; maybe TRBD2 (5 bases). The ends were cut back, 4 bases at V and 0 bases at J, with 12 bases in the middle. The germline V gene has CDR1 LGHNA and CDR2 YSLEER. CDR3 length equals 16 residues. Written as DNA, the CDR3 is TGCGCCAGCAGCCCCGGGGTGGGGACGAACACCGGGGAGCTGTTTTTT. This sequence encodes CASSPGVGTNTGELFF.

V and J are TRBV2 and TRBJ1-5; D not certain. The ends were cut back, 7 bases at V and 2 bases at J, with 6 bases in the middle. CDR3 size: 12 residues. Per germline, CDR1 SNHLY and CDR2 FYNNEI. Written as DNA, the CDR3 is TGTGCCAGCACCGCAGGCAATCAGCCCCAGCATTTT. Translating it yields CASTAGNQPQHF.

The chain recombines TRBV24-1 with TRBJ2-3; TRBD2 aligns across 9 bases. V shed 3 bases, J shed 7 bases, and the junction held 4 bases outside the gene matches. The CDR3 sequence is 14 residues long. The germline CDR1 and CDR2 sequences are KGHDR and SFDVKD. Here the CDR3 reads CATSDPLAGNTQYF. The CDR3 DNA follows: TGTGCCACCAGTGATCCCCTAGCGGGGAATACGCAGTATTTT.

This sequence joins TRBV10-3 and TRBJ1-2, with TRBD1 as a possible D gene (5 bases). The length of the CDR3 is 14 residues. Trimming took off 5 bases at V and 6 bases at J, with 16 bases between the two ends. Germline V lookup: CDR1 ENHRY, CDR2 SYGVKD. The CDR3 DNA reads as TGTGCCATCAGTAACCCAAACGCAGGGAATGGCTACACCTTC. It encodes CAISNPNAGNGYTF.

V usage is TRBV15 and J usage is TRBJ2-1; perhaps D is TRBD1 or TRBD2 (6 bases each). There are 14 residues in the CDR3. Germline CDR1 and CDR2: LNHNV and YYDKDF (reference sequence). V lost 3 bases, J lost 9 bases, and 15 bases lay in between. The CDR3 DNA sequence: TGTGCCACCAGCAGTCATAGGGGGGCAGGTGAGCAGTTCTTC. Its protein is CATSSHRGAGEQFF.

In nucleotides, the CDR3 is TGTGCCAGCAGTTTACGGGGTCAGTCCTTCTCTGGAAACACCATATATTTT. It encodes CASSLRGQSFSGNTIYF. The V call is TRBV28, the J call TRBJ1-3; no clear D gene. Trimming removed 2 bases from V and 0 bases from J, with 14 bases in between. The CDR3 has 17 amino acids. CDR1 is MDHEN, CDR2 SYDVKM, per germline.

This rearrangement joins TRBV7-2 to TRBJ1-5; 7 bases are shared with TRBD1. The CDR3 length is 15 residues. The germline gives CDR1 SGHTA, CDR2 FQGNSA. With 1 base clipped from V and 6 bases from J, the junction kept 6 bases outside the gene matches. CDR3 sequence reads: CASSLGQGNSQPQHF. CDR3 coding DNA: TGTGCCAGCAGCTTAGGACAGGGTAATAGTCAGCCCCAGCATTTT.